This is a list of T cell receptor beta chains from one sample in a study of Tregs in tolerant kidney transplant recipients. Only in-frame clones appear in the TCRdb table, and some are missing; sequencing was by immunoSEQ multiplex PCR. The repertoire holds 80,000 to 90,000 clones, with approximately 94% as singletons. What was sequenced was CD8+ T cells from blood. These receptors originate from a human donor in good health. Both conserved end residues are part of each CDR3. The D gene is left open where the match is weak. The size entry is marked missing in some rows and otherwise reads once, few, many or a size class.

TRBJ1-2	-	-	TRBV11-2	TGTGCCAGCAGCCCCATGGGGGCCGCTTCTGGCTACACCTTC	CASSPMGAASGYTF
TRBJ1-1	-	-	TRBV29-1	TGCAGCGTAGCAAGGGATCACACTGAAGCTTTCTTT	CSVARDHTEAFF
TRBJ1-4	-	-	TRBV6-1	TGTGCCAGCGAGAATGAAAAACTGTTTTTT	CASENEKLFF
TRBJ1-1	-	-	TRBV7-8	TGTGCCAGCAGCTTTTCAGGACAGCTGTTTGCTTTCTTT	CASSFSGQLFAFF
TRBJ2-7	-	-	TRBV6-1	TGTGCCAGCACGGACAGTCCTCCCGTCGAGCAGTACTTC	CASTDSPPVEQYF
TRBJ1-6	-	few	TRBV4-1	TGCGCCAGCAGCCACCGGGACACACCAAATTCACCCCTCCACTTT	CASSHRDTPNSPLHF
TRBJ1-2	TRBD1	-	TRBV5-6	TGTGCCAGCAGCTCAACAGGGGGCCCTGGCTACACCTTC	CASSSTGGPGYTF
TRBJ2-7	TRBD1	once	TRBV19	TGTGCCAGTAGTATATCCTCGGCGACAGGGCGTACCTACGAGCAGTACTTC	CASSISSATGRTYEQYF
TRBJ2-7	-	-	TRBV7-9	TGTGCCAGCAGCCTAGCTTGGTACGAGCAGTACTTC	CASSLAWYEQYF
TRBJ2-3	TRBD2	-	TRBV5-1	TGCGCCAGCAGCTTGGGGGTAGCGGGAGGGCCAGATACGCAGTATTTT	CASSLGVAGGPDTQYF
TRBJ2-4	-	-	TRBV6-1	TGTGCCAGTAGGGAGAGTAAAAACATTCAGTACTTC	CASRESKNIQYF
TRBJ2-1	TRBD2	-	TRBV6-1	TGTGCCAGCAGCACCGGACTAGCGGGGGGCAATGAGCAGTTCTTC	CASSTGLAGGNEQFF
TRBJ1-2	-	-	TRBV2	TGTGCCAGCCGTAGTACAGATAACTATGGCTACACCTTC	CASRSTDNYGYTF
TRBJ2-7	TRBD2	-	TRBV27	TGTGCCAGCAGTTTTCTAGCGGGAGTGTACGAGCAGTACTTC	CASSFLAGVYEQYF